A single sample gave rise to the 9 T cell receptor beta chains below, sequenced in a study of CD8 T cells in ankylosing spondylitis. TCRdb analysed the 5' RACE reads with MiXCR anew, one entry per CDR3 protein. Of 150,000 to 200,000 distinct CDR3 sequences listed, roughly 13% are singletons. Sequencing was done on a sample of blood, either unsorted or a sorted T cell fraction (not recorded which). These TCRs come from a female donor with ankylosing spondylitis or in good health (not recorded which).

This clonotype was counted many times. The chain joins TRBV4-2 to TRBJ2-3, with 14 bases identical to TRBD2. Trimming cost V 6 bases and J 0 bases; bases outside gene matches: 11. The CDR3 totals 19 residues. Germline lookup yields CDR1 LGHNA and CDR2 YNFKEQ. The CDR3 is CASSYGGTSGSKSTDTQYF. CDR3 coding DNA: TGTGCCAGCAGTTACGGCGGGACTAGCGGGAGTAAGAGCACAGATACGCAGTATTTT.

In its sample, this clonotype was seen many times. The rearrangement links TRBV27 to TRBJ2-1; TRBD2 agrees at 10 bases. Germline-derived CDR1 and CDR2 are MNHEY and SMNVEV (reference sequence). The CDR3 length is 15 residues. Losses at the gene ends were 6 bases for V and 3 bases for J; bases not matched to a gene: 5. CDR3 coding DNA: TGTGCCAGCAGCTCTACTAGCGGGAACTACAATGAGCAGTTCTTC. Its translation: CASSSTSGNYNEQFF.

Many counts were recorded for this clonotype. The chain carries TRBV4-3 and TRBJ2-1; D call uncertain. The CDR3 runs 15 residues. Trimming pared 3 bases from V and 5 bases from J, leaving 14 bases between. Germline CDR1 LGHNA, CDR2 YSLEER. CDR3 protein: CASSHQTKSDNEQFF. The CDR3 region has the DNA TGCGCCAGCAGCCACCAGACCAAAAGCGACAATGAGCAGTTCTTC.

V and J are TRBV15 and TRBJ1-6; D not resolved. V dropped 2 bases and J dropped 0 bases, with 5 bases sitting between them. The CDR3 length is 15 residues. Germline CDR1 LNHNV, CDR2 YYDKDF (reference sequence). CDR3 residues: CATSRSSSYNSPLHF. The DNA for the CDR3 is TGTGCCACCAGCAGATCGAGCTCCTATAATTCACCCCTCCACTTT.

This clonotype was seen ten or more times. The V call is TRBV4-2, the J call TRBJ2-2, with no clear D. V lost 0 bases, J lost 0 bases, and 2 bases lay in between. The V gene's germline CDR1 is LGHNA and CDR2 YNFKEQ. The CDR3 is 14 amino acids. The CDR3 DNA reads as TGTGCCAGCAGCCAAGAGGCGAACACCGGGGAGCTGTTTTTT. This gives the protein CASSQEANTGELFF.

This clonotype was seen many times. CDR3: CASSQALAGTYNEQFF. CDR3 in DNA: TGCGCCAGCAGCCAAGCACTAGCGGGGACTTACAATGAGCAGTTCTTC. The chain has TRBV4-1 and TRBJ2-1; 10 positions match TRBD2. The V and J ends lost 1 base and 4 bases, in that order; junction bases with no gene match: 4. Germline-derived CDR1 and CDR2 are MGHRA and YSYEKL. The CDR3 spans 16 residues.

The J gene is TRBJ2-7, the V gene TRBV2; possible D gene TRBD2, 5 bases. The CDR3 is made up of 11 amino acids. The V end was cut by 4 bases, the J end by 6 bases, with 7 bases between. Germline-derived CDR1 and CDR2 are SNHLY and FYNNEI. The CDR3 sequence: CASSVRGEQYF. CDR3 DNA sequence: TGTGCCAGCAGTGTTCGGGGCGAGCAGTACTTC.

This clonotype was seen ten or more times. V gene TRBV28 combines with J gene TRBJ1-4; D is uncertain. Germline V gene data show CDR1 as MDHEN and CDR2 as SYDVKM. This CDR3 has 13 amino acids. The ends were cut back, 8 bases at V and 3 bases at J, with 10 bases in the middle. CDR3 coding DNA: TGTGCCAGCCGAGGGCGGTCTAATGAAAAACTGTTTTTT. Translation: CASRGRSNEKLFF.

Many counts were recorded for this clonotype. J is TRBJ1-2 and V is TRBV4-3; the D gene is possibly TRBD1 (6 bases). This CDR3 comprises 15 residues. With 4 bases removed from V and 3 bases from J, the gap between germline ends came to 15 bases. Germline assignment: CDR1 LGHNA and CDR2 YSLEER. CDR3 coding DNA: TGCGCCAGCAGCCCGCTAGGGGGTGGGGACTATGGCTACACCTTC. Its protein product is CASSPLGGGDYGYTF.